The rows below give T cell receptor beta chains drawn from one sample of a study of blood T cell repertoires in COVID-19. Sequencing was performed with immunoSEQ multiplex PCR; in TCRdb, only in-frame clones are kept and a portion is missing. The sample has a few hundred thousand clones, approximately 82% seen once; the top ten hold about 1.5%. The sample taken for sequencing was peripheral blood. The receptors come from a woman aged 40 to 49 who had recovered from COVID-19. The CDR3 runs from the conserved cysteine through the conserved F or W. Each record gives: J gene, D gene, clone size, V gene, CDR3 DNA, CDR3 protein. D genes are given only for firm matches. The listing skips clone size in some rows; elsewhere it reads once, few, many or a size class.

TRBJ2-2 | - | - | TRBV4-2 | TGTGCCAGCAGCCCCAACGCAGGGGGGAGCACCGGGGAGCTGTTTTTT | CASSPNAGGSTGELFF
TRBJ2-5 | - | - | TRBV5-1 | TGCGCCAGCTGCGTTGGGGCGGGGAAAGAGACCCAGTACTTC | CASCVGAGKETQYF
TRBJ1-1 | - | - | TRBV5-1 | TGCGCCAGCACCTCTGGGGGGTCGGGCACTGAAGCTTTCTTT | CASTSGGSGTEAFF
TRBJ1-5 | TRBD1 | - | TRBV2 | TGTGCCAGCAGTGTGGACAGGGGGAGGCAGCCCCAGCATTTT | CASSVDRGRQPQHF
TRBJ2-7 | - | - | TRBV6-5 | TGTGCCAGCAGTTACTCGTACACGGGAGATTGGTACGAGCAGTACTTC | CASSYSYTGDWYEQYF
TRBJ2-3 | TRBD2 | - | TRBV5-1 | TGCGCCAGCAGCCCCCGAGCGGGAGAAGATAATACGCAGTATTTT | CASSPRAGEDNTQYF
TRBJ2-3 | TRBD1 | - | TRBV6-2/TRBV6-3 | TGTGCCAGCAGTAACCGGGACAGCCGCACAGATACGCAGTATTTT | CASSNRDSRTDTQYF
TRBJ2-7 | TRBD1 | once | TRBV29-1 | TGCAGCGTTGGCGGACAGGGATCCTACGAGCAGTACTTC | CSVGGQGSYEQYF
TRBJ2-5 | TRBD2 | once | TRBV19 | TGTGCCAGTAGTATAGCCGCGGGGGGAGGAGAGACCCAGTACTTC | CASSIAAGGGETQYF
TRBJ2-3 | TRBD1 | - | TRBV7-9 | TGTGCCAGCAGTTCCCATTCGACGGACAGGAGCACAGATACGCAGTATTTT | CASSSHSTDRSTDTQYF
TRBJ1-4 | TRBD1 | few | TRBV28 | TGTGCCAGCAGCCCGAACTTCCGGGACAGAGAAAAACTGTTTTTT | CASSPNFRDREKLFF